Following are 25 T cell receptor beta chains from one sample sequenced in a study of blood T cell repertoires in COVID-19. Here immunoSEQ multiplex PCR was the method, and the copy in TCRdb shows in-frame clones only, minus some. Counted here are more than 60,000 clones, 90% to 95% occurring once; the ten biggest clones make up about 6.1%. Material for sequencing was peripheral blood. The source is a human donor in a cohort sampled during active COVID-19.

The rearrangement joins TRBV6-5 to TRBJ2-1; a possible D gene is TRBD1 (5 bases). V lost 4 bases, J lost 14 bases, and 12 bases lay in between. The germline gives CDR1 MNHEY, CDR2 SVGAGI. The CDR3 length is 11 residues. The CDR3 spells CASSSPTDKFF. DNA of the CDR3: TGTGCCAGCAGTTCCCCCACGGACAAGTTCTTC.

Here the CDR3 reads CASSMTSPTNTGELFF. CDR3 DNA: TGTGCCAGCAGCATGACTAGCCCCACGAACACCGGGGAGCTGTTTTTT. The J gene is TRBJ2-2, the V gene TRBV7-9; TRBD2 agrees at 7 bases. J lost 0 bases, V lost 5 bases, and 6 bases had no gene match. Germline V lookup: CDR1 SEHNR, CDR2 FQNEAQ (reference sequence). The CDR3 has 16 residues. Full variable domain (missing parts from reference TRBV7-9 and TRBJ2-2): DTGVSQNPRHKITKRGQNVTFRCDPISEHNRLYWYRQTLGQGPEFLTYFQNEAQLEKSRLLSDRFSAERPKGSFSTLEIQRTEQGDSAMYLCASSMTSPTNTGELFFGEGSRLTVL.

With respect to this clone: The sample holds other DNA sequences that translate to the same CDR3. The chain couples TRBV2 to TRBJ2-3; 7 bases map to TRBD2. After removal of 4 bases from V and 2 bases from J, the junction contained 0 bases not matched to a gene. The CDR3 length is 13 residues. Per germline, CDR1 SNHLY and CDR2 FYNNEI. This chain's CDR3 is CASSGDYTDTQYF. DNA for the CDR3: TGTGCCAGCAGTGGGGACTACACAGATACGCAGTATTTT.

This clone was recorded only once. The genes are TRBV5-5 and TRBJ2-2; D call uncertain. Germline-derived CDR1 and CDR2 are SGHKS and YYEKEE (reference sequence). V was trimmed by 3 bases and J by 5 bases, leaving 14 bases between them. This CDR3 spans 15 amino acids. This CDR3 reads CASSSSWAGTGELFF. CDR3 nucleotide sequence: TGTGCCAGCAGCTCGAGCTGGGCTGGTACCGGGGAGCTGTTTTTT.

The rearrangement links TRBV2 to TRBJ2-1; 13 bases fit TRBD2. Losses at the gene ends were 6 bases for V and 5 bases for J; bases not matched to a gene: 4. Germline V gene data show CDR1 as SNHLY and CDR2 as FYNNEI. The CDR3 extends over 15 amino acids. DNA of the CDR3: TGTGCCAGCAGATGGACTAGCGGGGGCCACAATGAGCAGTTCTTC. As protein: CASRWTSGGHNEQFF.

The genes are TRBV3-1 (or the pseudogene TRBV3-2) and TRBJ2-1; possibly TRBD1 for D (6 bases). V was shortened by 2 bases and J by 4 bases, with 15 bases between the two germline ends. Germline V lookup: CDR1 LGHDT, CDR2 YNNKEL (reference sequence). The CDR3 totals 16 residues. CDR3 region: CASSQNPGTYYNEQFF. In DNA form, the CDR3 reads TGTGCCAGCAGCCAAAATCCAGGGACATATTACAATGAGCAGTTCTTC.

V is TRBV5-4 and J is TRBJ1-3; D ambiguous. Germline values: CDR1 SGHNT, CDR2 YYREEE (reference sequence). The V gene lost 4 bases and the J gene lost 9 bases, with 11 bases spanning the gap. There are 12 residues in the CDR3. The CDR3 DNA follows: TGTGCCAGCAGCATAGATCGGGGCACCATATATTTT. This translates into CASSIDRGTIYF.

The chain carries TRBV9 and TRBJ1-1, with D possibly TRBD1 on 6 matching bases. The ends were cut back, 5 bases at V and 3 bases at J, with 14 bases in the middle. The CDR3 length is 14 residues. Germline V CDR1 and CDR2: SGDLS, YYNGEE. The CDR3 loop reads CASSKTGLDTEAFF. For the CDR3, the DNA is TGTGCCAGCAGTAAAACAGGGCTTGACACTGAAGCTTTCTTT.

CDR3 nucleotides: TGTGCCAGCAGTCGGGACAGGGGCGGCACTGAAGCTTTCTTT. Amino acid sequence: CASSRDRGGTEAFF. The chain is built from TRBV2 and TRBJ1-1; TRBD1 matches at 10 bases. V was clipped by 5 bases and J by 4 bases; unmatched bases: 4. Germline V gene lookup returns CDR1 SNHLY and CDR2 FYNNEI. The CDR3 loop spans 14 amino acids.

The V gene is TRBV7-9, the J gene TRBJ2-7, with D maybe TRBD1 (6 bases). Trimming cost V 5 bases and J 0 bases, with 17 bases left between them. This CDR3 has 16 residues. Germline V gene sequence: CDR1 SEHNR, CDR2 FQNEAQ (reference sequence). The CDR3 coding sequence is TGTGCCAGCAGCCCCAGGGGACCTCCAAGCTCCTACGAGCAGTACTTC. It yields the protein CASSPRGPPSSYEQYF.

This clone showed up just once. The gene calls are TRBV7-2 and TRBJ2-2; 7 bases agree with TRBD1. Germline values: CDR1 SGHTA, CDR2 FQGNSA. This CDR3 region has 14 residues. With V trimmed by 4 bases and J by 6 bases, 5 bases remained unmatched. The CDR3 DNA is TGTGCCAGCAGCTCCCGACAGGGATCCGGGGAGCTGTTTTTT. It codes for CASSSRQGSGELFF.

The chain carries TRBV4-1 and TRBJ1-2; 8 nucleotides line up with TRBD1. The CDR3 totals 15 residues. Germline CDR1 reads MGHRA; CDR2 reads YSYEKL. Trimming at V came to 0 bases and at J to 2 bases, leaving 2 bases not matched to a gene. CDR3 sequence: CASSQERQGNYGYTF. The CDR3 bases are TGCGCCAGCAGCCAAGAAAGACAGGGGAACTATGGCTACACCTTC.

As regards this clone: One junction end does not reproduce the germline sequence, and a read error may be involved. V usage is TRBV11-3 and J usage is TRBJ2-7; TRBD1 matches 8 bases. Germline lookup yields CDR1 SGHNT and CDR2 YENEEA. This CDR3 is 13 amino acids long. The CDR3 coding sequence is TGTGCCAGCAGCTCCGGGACAGGTGACGAACAGTACTTC. This sequence encodes CASSSGTGDEQYF. The variable domain in full, completed from reference TRBV11-3 and TRBJ2-7, reads EAGVVQSPRYKIIEKKQPVAFWCNPISGHNTLYWYLQNLGQGPELLIRYENEEAVDDSQLPKDRFSAERLKGVDSTLKIQPAELGDSAVYLCASSSGTGDEQYFGPGTRLTVT.

The V and J genes are TRBV4-3 and TRBJ2-7, with D hard to call. The CDR3 is 15 residues long. V lost 0 bases to trimming and J lost 2 bases, with 11 bases between them. Germline V gives CDR1 LGHNA, CDR2 YSLEER. CDR3 protein: CASSQDRQAAYEQYF. The CDR3 coding sequence is TGCGCCAGCAGCCAAGATCGGCAGGCAGCCTACGAGCAGTACTTC.

The DNA for the CDR3 is TGTGCCAGTAGTATAGATGTGAGAATGGGCTACACCTTC. This codes for CASSIDVRMGYTF. The chain carries TRBV19 and TRBJ1-2, with unresolved D. Deletions cut 0 bases from V and 8 bases from J, with 10 bases between. Germline lookup yields CDR1 LNHDA and CDR2 SQIVND (reference sequence). The CDR3 is 13 residues long.

The CDR3 protein is CSVDTRGRGDTQYF. CDR3 nucleotide sequence: TGCAGCGTTGATACCCGGGGGAGGGGAGATACGCAGTATTTT. The V call is TRBV29-1, the J call TRBJ2-3; 7 nucleotides agree with TRBD2. The V segment lost 3 bases and the J segment 5 bases; nucleotides outside the gene matches: 8. This CDR3 region has 14 residues. Germline V lookup: CDR1 SQVTM, CDR2 ANQGSEA.

The chain combines TRBV5-1 with TRBJ1-2; D remains ambiguous. This CDR3 spans 13 amino acids. Germline lookup yields CDR1 SGHRS and CDR2 YFSETQ. The V and J ends lost 2 bases and 6 bases respectively, with 11 bases between them. CDR3 region: CASSFEPGNGYTF. CDR3 nucleotides: TGCGCCAGCAGCTTCGAGCCCGGGAATGGCTACACCTTC.

The chain couples TRBV5-1 to TRBJ2-6; TRBD1 might be the D (5 bases). The CDR3 contains 16 residues. V was trimmed by 6 bases and J by 4 bases, leaving 17 bases between them. CDR1 is SGHRS and CDR2 is YFSETQ in the germline V gene. For the CDR3, the DNA is TGCGCCAGCAACCCCTCCCCAGGGTTCGGGGCCAACGTCCTGACTTTC. This codes for CASNPSPGFGANVLTF.

This chain joins TRBV5-4 and TRBJ2-5; 8 bases align to TRBD2. The germline gives CDR1 SGHNT, CDR2 YYREEE (reference sequence). V gave up 0 bases and J gave up 2 bases; unmatched junction bases: 6. The CDR3 totals 16 residues. As DNA, the CDR3 is TGTGCCAGCAGCTTGGTGGGGGCTAGCGGGCAAGAGACCCAGTACTTC. Residues: CASSLVGASGQETQYF. Complete variable domain (other parts from reference TRBV5-4 and TRBJ2-5): ETGVTQSPTHLIKTRGQQVTLRCSSQSGHNTVSWYQQALGQGPQFIFQYYREEENGRGNFPPRFSGLQFPNYSSELNVNALELDDSALYLCASSLVGASGQETQYFGPGTRLLVL.

The chain employs TRBV4-1 and TRBJ1-2, with unresolved D. Germline CDR1 reads MGHRA; CDR2 reads YSYEKL. The CDR3 contains 13 residues. Trimming took 1 base from V and 4 from J, leaving 7 bases between them. CDR3 sequence: CASSQVATYGYTF. Here the CDR3 DNA reads TGCGCCAGCAGCCAAGTGGCCACCTATGGCTACACCTTC.

This clone was seen a handful of times. The chain combines TRBV11-2 with TRBJ2-1; TRBD2 agrees at 9 bases. Per germline, CDR1 SGHAT and CDR2 FQNNGV. There are 14 residues in the CDR3. The V segment lost 4 bases and the J segment 10 bases; nucleotides outside the gene matches: 8. The CDR3 spells CASSSIAGGFEQFF. CDR3 DNA sequence: TGTGCCAGCAGCTCCATCGCGGGGGGGTTCGAGCAGTTCTTC.

The chain uses TRBV12-5 and TRBJ2-5, with 13 bases matching TRBD2. The ends lost 1 base at V and 2 bases at J; junction bases unmatched: 1. Per germline, CDR1 LGHNT and CDR2 FRNRAP. This CDR3 has 16 residues. The CDR3 sequence is CASGLAGLAGQETQYF. Here the CDR3 DNA reads TGTGCTAGTGGTTTGGCGGGACTAGCGGGACAAGAGACCCAGTACTTC. The full variable domain, with the rest looked up from reference TRBV12-5 and TRBJ2-5, is DARVTQTPRHKVTEMGQEVTMRCQPILGHNTVFWYRQTMMQGLELLAYFRNRAPLDDSGMPKDRFSAEMPDATLATLKIQPSEPRDSAVYFCASGLAGLAGQETQYFGPGTRLLVL.

The V and J genes are TRBV7-9 and TRBJ1-2, with a tentative D call TRBD1 (6 bases). CDR1 SEHNR and CDR2 FQNEAQ come from the germline V gene (reference sequence). V dropped 5 bases and J dropped 5 bases, with 18 bases sitting between them. This CDR3 comprises 15 residues. This CDR3 is CASSRIVAGEYGYTF. The CDR3 DNA follows: TGTGCCAGCAGCCGTATTGTAGCAGGGGAGTATGGCTACACCTTC.

This clone is a singleton in its sample. The chain recombines TRBV6-6 with TRBJ2-1; 11 bases match TRBD1. CDR1 is MNHNY, CDR2 SVGAGI, per germline (reference sequence). With V trimmed by 6 bases and J by 9 bases, 7 bases remained unmatched. This CDR3 is built from 14 residues. CDR3 bases: TGTGCCAGCAGGGAGGGACAGGGGGAGGTTGAGCAGTTCTTC. It is translated as CASREGQGEVEQFF.

This chain connects TRBV7-9 to TRBJ2-1; 9 bases agree with TRBD2. CDR3 size: 16 residues. CDR1 and CDR2 from the germline V gene are SEHNR and FQNEAQ (reference sequence). The J segment lost 6 bases and the V segment lost 2 bases, leaving 8 bases of the junction unmatched. CDR3 sequence: CASSLMTSGYINEQFF. CDR3 bases: TGTGCCAGCAGCTTAATGACTAGCGGATATATCAATGAGCAGTTCTTC.